Sequencing of this T cell receptor beta chain was carried out in a study of control samples from healthy donors and cancer patients. Assay used: immunoSEQ multiplex PCR; TCRdb lists only in-frame clones, some missing. The sample includes 150,000 to 200,000 clones, about 94% of them seen just once. Sequencing was done on a sample of blood. This sequence was found in a woman between 35 and 50 years old in good health.

CDR3 bases: TGCGCCAGCAGCCCAGGCGAGGAATTGAACACTGAAGCTTTCTTT. Translation gives CASSPGEELNTEAFF. This chain connects TRBV4-1 to TRBJ1-1, with unresolved D. This CDR3 has 15 residues. Trimming left V 4 bases short and J 0 bases short, with 12 bases between. Germline loops: CDR1 MGHRA, CDR2 YSYEKL.